A selection of T cell receptor beta chains follows, all from one sample in a study of blood T cell repertoires in COVID-19. Measured with immunoSEQ multiplex PCR; TCRdb has only the in-frame clones, and not every one. The table lists 100,000 to 150,000 clones, about four fifths of them singletons. Sequenced material: peripheral blood. Receptor source: a man between 25 and 39 years old with COVID-19, enrolled during active disease. Each CDR3 is given with its conserved first and last residue. D genes are given only for firm matches. Clone size is stated in some rows and not others, as once, few, many or a class when expanded.

J gene: TRBJ2-1
clone size: NA
V gene: TRBV6-5
D gene: NA
CDR3 DNA: TGTGCCGCCGGGGGTTTCTTGGGCAATGAGCAGTTCTTC
CDR3 protein: CAAGGFLGNEQFF

J gene: TRBJ1-2
clone size: NA
V gene: TRBV19
D gene: NA
CDR3 DNA: TGTGCCAGTAGTGTAGCGCGGGAAGGCTACACCTTC
CDR3 protein: CASSVAREGYTF

J gene: TRBJ2-1
clone size: NA
V gene: TRBV11-3
D gene: TRBD2
CDR3 DNA: TGTGCCAGCAGTCCGTCTAGCGGGAGTCGAAATGAGCAGTTCTTC
CDR3 protein: CASSPSSGSRNEQFF

J gene: TRBJ2-1
clone size: NA
V gene: TRBV3-1/TRBV3-2
D gene: TRBD1
CDR3 DNA: TGTGCCAGCAACTCGGACAGGGGTGGGAATGAGCAGTTCTTC
CDR3 protein: CASNSDRGGNEQFF

J gene: TRBJ2-7
clone size: NA
V gene: TRBV21-1
D gene: NA
CDR3 DNA: TGTGCCAGCTACCCTCCCAGCGGGCAGTACTTC
CDR3 protein: CASYPPSGQYF

J gene: TRBJ1-5
clone size: many
V gene: TRBV29-1
D gene: NA
CDR3 DNA: TGCAGCGTTGTAGTGGGGCACGGACAGCCCCAGCATTTT
CDR3 protein: CSVVVGHGQPQHF

J gene: TRBJ1-4
clone size: NA
V gene: TRBV5-1
D gene: NA
CDR3 DNA: TGCGCCAGCAGCAAACAGGAGACTAATGAAAAACTGTTTTTT
CDR3 protein: CASSKQETNEKLFF

J gene: TRBJ1-2
clone size: NA
V gene: TRBV24-1
D gene: TRBD1
CDR3 DNA: TGTGCCACCAGTGGGACAGGGGGTGGCTACACCTTC
CDR3 protein: CATSGTGGGYTF

J gene: TRBJ2-7
clone size: once
V gene: TRBV21-1
D gene: NA
CDR3 DNA: TGTGCCAGCCCCGCGAGCTCCTACGAGCAGTACTTC
CDR3 protein: CASPASSYEQYF

J gene: TRBJ2-5
clone size: NA
V gene: TRBV28
D gene: TRBD1
CDR3 DNA: TGTGCCAGCAGTTGGGGGACAGCGAGAAGGGAGACCCAGTACTTC
CDR3 protein: CASSWGTARRETQYF

J gene: TRBJ1-3
clone size: NA
V gene: TRBV6-5
D gene: TRBD1
CDR3 DNA: TGTGCCAGCAGTTTACAGGGGGCTGGAAACACCATATATTTT
CDR3 protein: CASSLQGAGNTIYF

J gene: TRBJ2-3
clone size: NA
V gene: TRBV24-1
D gene: TRBD2
CDR3 DNA: TGTGCCACCGAGCGCCTAGCGGTCACAGATACGCAGTATTTT
CDR3 protein: CATERLAVTDTQYF

J gene: TRBJ2-1
clone size: NA
V gene: TRBV7-7
D gene: TRBD1
CDR3 DNA: TGTGCCAGCAGCTTAGCCCAGGGGGATGAGCAGTTCTTC
CDR3 protein: CASSLAQGDEQFF

J gene: TRBJ2-1
clone size: NA
V gene: TRBV29-1
D gene: TRBD2
CDR3 DNA: TGCAGCGTTGTTAGGGGACTAGCGGGAAATGAGCAGTTCTTC
CDR3 protein: CSVVRGLAGNEQFF

J gene: TRBJ2-1
clone size: NA
V gene: TRBV5-1
D gene: TRBD2
CDR3 DNA: TGCGCCAGCAGCTTCCAGACCGGACTAGACAATGAGCAGTTCTTC
CDR3 protein: CASSFQTGLDNEQFF

J gene: TRBJ1-2
clone size: NA
V gene: TRBV6-1
D gene: TRBD1
CDR3 DNA: TGTGCCAGCAGTGAGGCAGTACAGGGGACGGACTTCTATGGCTACACCTTC
CDR3 protein: CASSEAVQGTDFYGYTF

J gene: TRBJ1-3
clone size: NA
V gene: TRBV2
D gene: TRBD1
CDR3 DNA: TGTGCCAGCAGTACAGGGGAGGGAAACACCATATATTTT
CDR3 protein: CASSTGEGNTIYF

J gene: TRBJ1-2
clone size: once
V gene: TRBV28
D gene: NA
CDR3 DNA: TGTGCCAGCACCCGGACAGCTATCTATGGCTACACCTTC
CDR3 protein: CASTRTAIYGYTF

J gene: TRBJ1-5
clone size: NA
V gene: TRBV5-6
D gene: NA
CDR3 DNA: TGTGCCAGCAGCGTTTGGGGGGGGGCCCCCAATCAGCCCCAGCATTTT
CDR3 protein: CASSVWGGAPNQPQHF

J gene: TRBJ2-5
clone size: NA
V gene: TRBV6-1
D gene: NA
CDR3 DNA: TGTGCCAGCAGTGAAATGGCTAGCGTGGAGACCCAGTACTTC
CDR3 protein: CASSEMASVETQYF

J gene: TRBJ2-5
clone size: NA
V gene: TRBV28
D gene: NA
CDR3 DNA: TGTGCCAGCTCAACCCCCCACTTTCAAGAGACCCAGTACTTC
CDR3 protein: CASSTPHFQETQYF

J gene: TRBJ1-6
clone size: NA
V gene: TRBV19
D gene: TRBD1
CDR3 DNA: TGTGCCAGTAGTATCCGCACAGGGGAAAATTCACCCCTCCACTTT
CDR3 protein: CASSIRTGENSPLHF

J gene: TRBJ1-1
clone size: few
V gene: TRBV5-4
D gene: NA
CDR3 DNA: TGTGCCAGCAGATTCTCAGGGAACACTGAAGCTTTCTTT
CDR3 protein: CASRFSGNTEAFF

J gene: TRBJ2-7
clone size: once
V gene: TRBV6-1
D gene: NA
CDR3 DNA: TGTGCCAGCAGTGAAGTTCGGGGGACCTACGAGCAGTACTTC
CDR3 protein: CASSEVRGTYEQYF

J gene: TRBJ1-2
clone size: NA
V gene: TRBV18
D gene: NA
CDR3 DNA: TGTGCCAGCTCCCCTCCGGCAGGGAACCCTGGCTACACCTTC
CDR3 protein: CASSPPAGNPGYTF

J gene: TRBJ2-7
clone size: NA
V gene: TRBV7-7
D gene: TRBD2
CDR3 DNA: TGTGCCAGCAGCTCTAGCGGGAGCAGCGAGCAGTACTTC
CDR3 protein: CASSSSGSSEQYF

J gene: TRBJ2-2
clone size: NA
V gene: TRBV12-3/TRBV12-4
D gene: NA
CDR3 DNA: TGTGCCAGCAGTATTCAGGGGACCGGGGAGCTGTTTTTT
CDR3 protein: CASSIQGTGELFF

J gene: TRBJ1-2
clone size: NA
V gene: TRBV2
D gene: NA
CDR3 DNA: TGTGCCAGCAGTGACGCGACAGGCGGGGGCTTC
CDR3 protein: CASSDATGGGF

J gene: TRBJ1-4
clone size: NA
V gene: TRBV27
D gene: NA
CDR3 DNA: TGTGCCAGCAGTCTCCGCCAGAATGAAAAACTGTTTTTT
CDR3 protein: CASSLRQNEKLFF

J gene: TRBJ1-6
clone size: NA
V gene: TRBV9
D gene: TRBD1
CDR3 DNA: TGTGCCAGCAGCGAACAGGGGGCGCCGTCTAATTCACCCCTCCACTTT
CDR3 protein: CASSEQGAPSNSPLHF

J gene: TRBJ1-6
clone size: NA
V gene: TRBV6-5
D gene: TRBD1
CDR3 DNA: TGTGCCAGCAGTCGGGACAGGGACTCACCCCTCCACTTT
CDR3 protein: CASSRDRDSPLHF

J gene: TRBJ2-7
clone size: NA
V gene: TRBV11-2
D gene: TRBD2
CDR3 DNA: TGTGCCAGCAGCGGTTCGGGACTAGCGGGAGCGTTCCACTCCTACGAGCAGTACTTC
CDR3 protein: CASSGSGLAGAFHSYEQYF

J gene: TRBJ2-2
clone size: few
V gene: TRBV27
D gene: NA
CDR3 DNA: TGTGCCAGCAGTTCCCTAATCGGGGGAAGCGGGGAGCTGTTTTTT
CDR3 protein: CASSSLIGGSGELFF

J gene: TRBJ1-1
clone size: NA
V gene: TRBV11-3
D gene: NA
CDR3 DNA: TGTGCCAGCAGCTTACTTGTGAACACTGAAGCTTTCTTT
CDR3 protein: CASSLLVNTEAFF

J gene: TRBJ1-1
clone size: NA
V gene: TRBV2
D gene: NA
CDR3 DNA: TGTGCCAGCTGCGCAGGGGTGAGGAACACTGAAGCTTTCTTT
CDR3 protein: CASCAGVRNTEAFF

J gene: TRBJ1-1
clone size: once
V gene: TRBV20-1
D gene: NA
CDR3 DNA: TGCAGTGCCCCCTCGGCTGAAGCTTTCTTT
CDR3 protein: CSAPSAEAFF

J gene: TRBJ1-6
clone size: many
V gene: TRBV19
D gene: TRBD1
CDR3 DNA: TGTGCCAGTAGTATCCACCTACCGGGACAGGGGAATTCACCCCTCCACTTT
CDR3 protein: CASSIHLPGQGNSPLHF

J gene: TRBJ2-1
clone size: NA
V gene: TRBV24-1
D gene: NA
CDR3 DNA: TGTGCCACCAGTGATTTTCGCAGGGGCGGTTTTGAGCAGTTCTTC
CDR3 protein: CATSDFRRGGFEQFF

J gene: TRBJ1-1
clone size: NA
V gene: TRBV7-9
D gene: NA
CDR3 DNA: TGTGCCAGCAGCTCTACTACGGGCACTGAAGCTTTCTTT
CDR3 protein: CASSSTTGTEAFF

J gene: TRBJ2-2
clone size: NA
V gene: TRBV28
D gene: NA
CDR3 DNA: TGTGCCAGCAGTTTCCCCCAGGGGAGGGAGCTGTTTTTT
CDR3 protein: CASSFPQGRELFF

J gene: TRBJ1-5
clone size: NA
V gene: TRBV28
D gene: NA
CDR3 DNA: TGTGCCAGCCGGTACAGTTATAGCAATCAGCCCCAGCATTTT
CDR3 protein: CASRYSYSNQPQHF

J gene: TRBJ2-7
clone size: NA
V gene: TRBV27
D gene: TRBD2
CDR3 DNA: TGTGCCAGCAGTCCCGGACTAGCGGGAGACGTATACGAGCAGTACTTC
CDR3 protein: CASSPGLAGDVYEQYF

J gene: TRBJ1-6
clone size: NA
V gene: TRBV6-5
D gene: NA
CDR3 DNA: TGTGCCAGCAGTTACTCGGGGGCAGGAAGTAATTCACCCCTCCACTTT
CDR3 protein: CASSYSGAGSNSPLHF

J gene: TRBJ2-3
clone size: once
V gene: TRBV4-1
D gene: TRBD2
CDR3 DNA: TGCGCCAGCAGCCTCACACTAGCGGGAGAAAAAGATACGCAGTATTTT
CDR3 protein: CASSLTLAGEKDTQYF

J gene: TRBJ2-7
clone size: few
V gene: TRBV6-5
D gene: NA
CDR3 DNA: TGTGCCAGCAAGGACAGCTCCTACGAGCAGTACTTC
CDR3 protein: CASKDSSYEQYF

J gene: TRBJ1-2
clone size: NA
V gene: TRBV10-3
D gene: TRBD1
CDR3 DNA: TGTGCCATCAGTGAGCGGACAGGAGGTATCTATGGCTACACCTTC
CDR3 protein: CAISERTGGIYGYTF

J gene: TRBJ2-3
clone size: NA
V gene: TRBV28
D gene: NA
CDR3 DNA: TGTGCCAGCAGTCTCCGACAGGGAGGTGATACGCAGTATTTT
CDR3 protein: CASSLRQGGDTQYF

J gene: TRBJ2-2
clone size: NA
V gene: TRBV3-1/TRBV3-2
D gene: TRBD2
CDR3 DNA: TGTGCCAGCAGCCAAGATTGGACTAGCGGTGGCGGGGAGCTGTTTTTT
CDR3 protein: CASSQDWTSGGGELFF